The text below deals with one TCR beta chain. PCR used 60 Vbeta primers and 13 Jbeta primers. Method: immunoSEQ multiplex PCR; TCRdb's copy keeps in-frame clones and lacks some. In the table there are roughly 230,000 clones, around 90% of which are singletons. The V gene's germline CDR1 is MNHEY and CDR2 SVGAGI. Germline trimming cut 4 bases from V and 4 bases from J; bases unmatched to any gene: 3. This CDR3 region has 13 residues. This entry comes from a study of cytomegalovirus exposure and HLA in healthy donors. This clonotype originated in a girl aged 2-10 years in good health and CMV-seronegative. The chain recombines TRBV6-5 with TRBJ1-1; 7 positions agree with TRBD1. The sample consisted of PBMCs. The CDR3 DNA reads TGTGCCAGCAGTTGGGCAGGGGGCACTGAAGCTTTCTTT. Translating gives CASSWAGGTEAFF.